This T cell receptor beta chain comes out of a study of Ad26.COV2.S vaccination and SARS-CoV-2 variants. This clone was counted between two and nine times. What it binds is not known. The data were produced by immunoSEQ multiplex PCR, yet TCRdb's version contains in-frame clones alone and is incomplete. Of roughly 320,000 clones in the sample, 85% were seen once. Study-wide findings and caveats: Placebo recipients trailed vaccine recipients in spike-specific TCR breadth.

The sample's treatment: some 19 received Ad26.COV2.S at low or high dose, single or two shots; 5 received placebo; per-sample allocation not given. Samples were taken on day 63 after the first vaccine or placebo injection. Its platform was an Ad26 vector, and its expressed antigen was Wuhan-strain SARS-CoV-2 spike. This specimen consisted of peripheral blood, obtained in a trial of Ad26.COV2.S vaccine versus placebo. The TCR sequence derives from a person aged 18-65 years who received the Ad26.COV2.S COVID-19 vaccine or a placebo.

CDR3 residues: CASSADRNYGYTF. The DNA of the CDR3 is TGTGCCAGCAGTGCGGACAGAAACTATGGCTACACCTTC. This chain joins TRBV12-3 or TRBV12-4 and TRBJ1-2; tentatively, D is TRBD1 (6 bases). The CDR3 length is 13 residues. Trimming left V 5 bases short and J 2 bases short, with 9 bases between.